This is a list of T cell receptor beta chains from one sample in a study of T-cell reconstitution after alpha-beta-depleted transplantation in children. TCRdb processed the PCR reads anew with MiXCR; each CDR3 protein has one entry. The sample lists 600,000 or so distinct CDR3 sequences, 20% to 25% occurring once. Sequences were derived from PBMCs, mostly from graft donor cells, sampled 360 days after TCRalphabeta/CD19-depleted stem cell transplant. The receptors originated from a boy in the first two years of life who had a stem cell transplant for acute myeloid leukemia, so the T cells may come from the graft donor. Each CDR3 is given with its conserved first and last residue.

V gene: TRBV13
CDR3 protein: CASSFNSGVLGEQFF

V gene: TRBV9
CDR3 protein: CASSVQQGDYGYTF

V gene: TRBV20-1
CDR3 protein: CTGARGETQYF

V gene: TRBV20-1
CDR3 protein: CSAKSAVSPGIQYF

V gene: TRBV11-2
CDR3 protein: CASSLTGFYEQYF

V gene: TRBV27
CDR3 protein: CASSSLSGTSGGDKLSTDTQYF

V gene: TRBV27
CDR3 protein: CASSPRTSGGHETQYF

V gene: TRBV6-5
CDR3 protein: CASSYGQGRTGELFF

V gene: TRBV7-2
CDR3 protein: CASSWGSGDDSPLHF

V gene: TRBV12-3/TRBV12-4
CDR3 protein: CASSLEREGDNEQFF

V gene: TRBV27
CDR3 protein: CASSLPPGLAGGRNEQFF

V gene: TRBV2
CDR3 protein: CASTDPGQGYNEQFF

V gene: TRBV9
CDR3 protein: CASSLTWDPSQKSNEQFF

V gene: TRBV5-5
CDR3 protein: CASSLVLSLIQETQYF

V gene: TRBV20-1
CDR3 protein: CSAQSTSSWETQYF

V gene: TRBV29-1
CDR3 protein: CSVLAVFGNTGELFF

V gene: TRBV12-3/TRBV12-4
CDR3 protein: CASSPRQNANTGELFF